The entry that follows covers one T cell receptor beta chain sequence. This specimen comes from a study of technical replicates of blood from four donors. Trimming cost V 6 bases and J 6 bases; bases outside gene matches: 7. The CDR3 is made up of 14 amino acids. Germline CDR1 is MDHEN and CDR2 is SYDVKM. Libraries were prepared by immunoSEQ multiplex PCR; TCRdb keeps only in-frame clonotypes and omits some of them. The table records 84,000 or so clones, about 94% of them present only once. The clonotype comes from a human donor in good health. The sequencing sample was made of T cells isolated from PBMCs. The rearrangement joins TRBV28 to TRBJ1-2; TRBD1 matches at 10 bases. The CDR3 region has the DNA TGTGCCAGCAGGGGCGACAGGGGGCGGAATGGCTACACCTTC. Protein sequence: CASRGDRGRNGYTF.